The 3 T cell receptor beta chains below come from one sample, sequenced in a study of T cell clonotyping in hematopoietic cell transplantation. Time point meaning: recipient sample about 28 days before transplant, after cytoreduction. Sequenced by immunoSEQ multiplex PCR; TCRdb stores in-frame clones only, minus some. The repertoire holds tens of thousands of clones, 75% to 85% seen once, with 20% to 25% in the top ten. This specimen was peripheral blood mononuclear cells, taken before stem cell transplant. The receptors derive from a woman aged 55-70 years with acute myeloid leukemia. Some clones in this sample may be carry-over from other donors' samples.

The V call is TRBV7-3, the J call TRBJ1-1; no clear D. The V and J ends lost 2 bases and 8 bases respectively, with 12 bases between them. Germline V CDR1 and CDR2: SGHTA, FQGTGA. There are 13 residues in the CDR3. The CDR3 DNA reads TGTGCCAGCAGCTTATTAAATGGGCAGGAAGCTTTCTTT. This encodes CASSLLNGQEAFF.

The J gene is TRBJ2-7, the V gene TRBV7-9, with TRBD2 matching over 14 bases. After removal of 4 bases from V and 5 bases from J, the junction contained 10 bases not matched to a gene. The V gene's germline CDR1 is SEHNR and CDR2 FQNEAQ (reference sequence). The length of the CDR3 is 17 residues. The chain's CDR3 is CASSWRMGTSGSDEQYF. CDR3 DNA sequence: TGTGCCAGCAGCTGGAGAATGGGGACTAGCGGGAGCGACGAGCAGTACTTC. Full variable domain (rest looked up from reference TRBV7-9 and TRBJ2-7): DTGVSQNPRHKITKRGQNVTFRCDPISEHNRLYWYRQTLGQGPEFLTYFQNEAQLEKSRLLSDRFSAERPKGSFSTLEIQRTEQGDSAMYLCASSWRMGTSGSDEQYFGPGTRLTVT.

The rearrangement uses TRBV7-2 and TRBJ2-3; D is ambiguous. This CDR3 contains 16 residues. Germline lookup yields CDR1 SGHTA and CDR2 FQGNSA. Deletions cut 3 bases from V and 0 bases from J, with 13 bases between. The CDR3 nucleotides are TGTGCCAGCAGCTTGTGGGCGAAACCTAGCACAGATACGCAGTATTTT. It is translated as CASSLWAKPSTDTQYF.